This T cell receptor beta chain was profiled in a study of shared clonotypes between healthy human individuals. Study-level points and caveats: Memory subsets generally showed lower estimated richness than naive subsets.

This CDR3 is 14 amino acids long. CDR1 is MGHDK and CDR2 is SYGVNS in the germline V gene. Trimming took 2 bases from V and 5 from J, leaving 11 bases between them. Division of CD4+ cells produced a CD45RA+ naive subset and a CD45RA-negative memory subset. The protocol was immunoSEQ multiplex PCR, while the TCRdb copy is restricted to in-frame clones and leaves out a portion. The profile shows 2 million to 3 million clones, 90% to 95% of them singletons. A word on this clone: Its antigen is undetermined.

This TCR came from a man aged 18 to 35 in good health. Some clones in this sample may be carry-over from other donors' samples. Source material: naive CD4+ T cells from PBMCs. Subset in this sample: CD45RA+ positively selected. The chain has TRBV25-1 and TRBJ2-3; D is possibly TRBD2 (5 bases). Here the CDR3 DNA reads TGTGCCAGCAGTGAAGAACTAGTCAGAGATACGCAGTATTTT. Amino acid sequence: CASSEELVRDTQYF. The variable domain in full, completed from reference TRBV25-1 and TRBJ2-3, reads EADIYQTPRYLVIGTGKKITLECSQTMGHDKMYWYQQDPGMELHLIHYSYGVNSTEKGDLSSESTVSRIRTEHFPLTLESARPSHTSQYLCASSEELVRDTQYFGPGTRLTVL.